The following is a TCR beta chain sequence with its context. No cognate antigen has been identified for it. The record has no base qualities; no much larger clone is one base away. The data are from a study of control samples from healthy donors and cancer patients (dated by TCRdb to the early 2020s). The CDR3 contains 14 residues, cysteine and phenylalanine counted. The entry retains the CDR3 DNA only, 42 bases that are in frame from base 1. The germline V gene (reference sequence) yields MNHNY for CDR1 and SVGAGI for CDR2. V is pruned by 0 bases and J by 8 bases, leaving 5 bases of the junction without a gene match. The method behind the library was the immunoSEQ multiplex PCR assay. Not all clones reach the TCRdb copy of this immuneACCESS table, which keeps in-frame sequences only. Checked studies attribute under half of the gap to unresolved V genes and leave the rest unexplained. The table for this sample lists 400,000 to 450,000 clones; more than 80% of them were counted only once. The biggest ten clones account for 5% to 8% of the sample.

Here the chain combines TRBV6-6 and TRBJ1-2, with 8 bases matching TRBD1. The receptor's source is a man aged 35-49 years with head and neck cancer. The sequencing input was PBMCs. The sequenced DNA: TGTGCCAGCAGTTACTCGGGACAGGCGGCGGGCTACACCTTC. It codes for CASSYSGQAAGYTF.